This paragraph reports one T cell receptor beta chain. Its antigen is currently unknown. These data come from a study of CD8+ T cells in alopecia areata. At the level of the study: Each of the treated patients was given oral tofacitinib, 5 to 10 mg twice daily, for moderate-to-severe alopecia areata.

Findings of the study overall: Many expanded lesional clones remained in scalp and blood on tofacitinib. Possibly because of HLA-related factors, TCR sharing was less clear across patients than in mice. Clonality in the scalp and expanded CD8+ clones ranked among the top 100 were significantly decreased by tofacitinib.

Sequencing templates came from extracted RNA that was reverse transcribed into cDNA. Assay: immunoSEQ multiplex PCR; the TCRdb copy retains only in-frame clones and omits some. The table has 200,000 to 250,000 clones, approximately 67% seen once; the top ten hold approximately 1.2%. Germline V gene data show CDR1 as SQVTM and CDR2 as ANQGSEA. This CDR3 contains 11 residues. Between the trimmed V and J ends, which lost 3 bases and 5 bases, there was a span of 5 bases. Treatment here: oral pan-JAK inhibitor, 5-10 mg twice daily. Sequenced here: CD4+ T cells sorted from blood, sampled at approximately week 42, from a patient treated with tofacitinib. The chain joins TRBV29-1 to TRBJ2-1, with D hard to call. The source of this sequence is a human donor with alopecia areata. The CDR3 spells CSVEGNNEQFF. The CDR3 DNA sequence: TGCAGCGTTGAGGGCAACAATGAGCAGTTCTTC.